The rows below give T cell receptor beta chains drawn from one sample of a study of blood T cell repertoires in COVID-19. Here immunoSEQ multiplex PCR was the method, and the copy in TCRdb shows in-frame clones only, minus some. This table has about 320,000 clones, over 90% appearing once. Sequencing was carried out using PBMCs or T cells enriched from blood (not recorded which). Receptors were obtained from a woman in her twenties or thirties who had been exposed to COVID-19. The CDR3 runs from the conserved cysteine through the conserved F or W. The order of the fields is CDR3 length, J gene, V gene, clone size, D gene, CDR3 protein, CDR3 DNA. The D gene is left open where the match is weak. The listing skips clone size in some rows; elsewhere it reads once, few, many or a size class.

14 | TRBJ1-2 | TRBV25-1 | once | TRBD1 | CASSASGGNYGYTF | TGTGCCAGCAGTGCGTCAGGGGGCAACTATGGCTACACCTTC
14 | TRBJ1-2 | TRBV3-1/TRBV3-2 | - | - | CASSQDGWSYGYTF | TGTGCCAGCAGCCAAGACGGTTGGTCATATGGCTACACCTTC
15 | TRBJ1-2 | TRBV7-9 | - | TRBD1 | CASSDLQGNEDGYTF | TGTGCCAGCAGCGACCTACAGGGGAATGAGGATGGCTACACCTTC
15 | TRBJ1-2 | TRBV10-3 | - | - | CAISERAGDSDGYTF | TGTGCCATCAGTGAGAGGGCCGGGGACTCGGATGGCTACACCTTC
15 | TRBJ1-1 | TRBV5-1 | - | - | CASSLSSSPNTEAFF | TGCGCCAGCAGCTTGAGCTCGTCTCCGAACACTGAAGCTTTCTTT
13 | TRBJ2-3 | TRBV2 | - | TRBD2 | CASSTSGGVTQYF | TGTGCCAGTTCGACTAGCGGGGGGGTAACGCAGTATTTT
15 | TRBJ1-5 | TRBV6-1 | - | - | CASSEWGQANQPQHF | TGTGCCAGCAGTGAATGGGGCCAGGCCAATCAGCCCCAGCATTTT
16 | TRBJ1-5 | TRBV7-9 | - | TRBD1 | CASSLAVTGGRQPQHF | TGTGCCAGCAGCTTAGCTGTGACAGGGGGACGTCAGCCCCAGCATTTT
15 | TRBJ2-1 | TRBV6-5 | - | TRBD2 | CASSRTSGLYNEQFF | TGTGCCAGCAGTAGGACTAGCGGCCTCTACAATGAGCAGTTCTTC
18 | TRBJ1-4 | TRBV6-1 | - | - | CASSEFLAGLATNEKLFF | TGTGCCAGCAGTGAATTTTTGGCAGGGCTGGCAACTAATGAAAAACTGTTTTTT
17 | TRBJ2-7 | TRBV18 | once | - | CASSPPRNREGTYEQYF | TGTGCCAGCTCACCACCGCGCAACAGGGAGGGTACCTACGAGCAGTACTTC
11 | TRBJ1-4 | TRBV20-1 | once | - | CSATLQEKLFF | TGCAGTGCAACCTTGCAGGAAAAACTGTTTTTT
14 | TRBJ1-1 | TRBV25-1 | few | TRBD1 | CASSQGVSNTEAFF | TGTGCCAGCAGCCAGGGGGTCTCGAACACTGAAGCTTTCTTT
17 | TRBJ1-1 | TRBV4-3 | - | TRBD1 | CASSQDIRGRGDTEAFF | TGCGCCAGCAGCCAAGATATTCGGGGCAGGGGGGACACTGAAGCTTTCTTT
14 | TRBJ2-7 | TRBV5-1 | - | TRBD2 | CASSGSGGSYEQYF | TGCGCCAGCAGCGGTAGCGGGGGCTCCTACGAGCAGTACTTC
16 | TRBJ2-7 | TRBV2 | few | - | CASRRQSGAFKYEQYF | TGTGCCAGCAGAAGACAATCGGGAGCATTCAAATACGAGCAGTACTTC
15 | TRBJ1-2 | TRBV19 | once | TRBD1 | CASSISQGAPSGYTF | TGTGCCAGTAGTATTTCACAGGGGGCGCCCAGTGGCTACACCTTC
17 | TRBJ2-7 | TRBV7-9 | - | TRBD1 | CASSLGDSSVYSYEQYF | TGTGCCAGCAGCTTAGGGGACAGCAGTGTCTACTCCTACGAGCAGTACTTC
15 | TRBJ1-2 | TRBV27 | once | - | CASTRREGSGDGYTF | TGTGCCAGCACACGGCGGGAGGGGAGCGGGGATGGCTACACCTTC
20 | TRBJ1-5 | TRBV19 | - | - | CASNTRPGSRGGRGNQPQHF | TGTGCCAGTAACACCCGACCGGGGTCCCGAGGTGGGCGAGGCAATCAGCCCCAGCATTTT
15 | TRBJ2-1 | TRBV29-1 | - | TRBD2 | CSVEDQGGGYNEQFF | TGCAGCGTTGAAGATCAAGGCGGGGGTTACAATGAGCAGTTCTTC
16 | TRBJ1-1 | TRBV5-4 | - | - | CASSLGDSPGNTEAFF | TGTGCCAGCAGCTTGGGAGATAGCCCGGGGAACACTGAAGCTTTCTTT
16 | TRBJ2-2 | TRBV7-9 | - | TRBD1 | CASSQVGQGNAGELFF | TGTGCCAGCAGCCAAGTGGGACAGGGGAACGCCGGGGAGCTGTTTTTT
14 | TRBJ1-1 | TRBV3-1/TRBV3-2 | - | - | CASSQVTGLTEAFF | TGTGCCAGCAGCCAAGTCACAGGGCTCACTGAAGCTTTCTTT
16 | TRBJ2-5 | TRBV11-3 | - | TRBD2 | CASSSGSGGAGETQYF | TGTGCCAGCAGCTCAGGTAGCGGGGGGGCAGGAGAGACCCAGTACTTC
12 | TRBJ1-1 | TRBV11-3 | - | - | CASSSGYTEAFF | TGTGCCAGCAGCTCGGGATACACTGAAGCTTTCTTT
14 | TRBJ2-5 | TRBV7-6 | - | - | CASSFRVRGETQYF | TGTGCCAGCAGCTTCCGGGTCCGGGGGGAGACCCAGTACTTC
15 | TRBJ1-1 | TRBV5-4 | - | - | CASSQLAGARTEAFF | TGTGCCAGCAGCCAATTGGCGGGGGCACGCACTGAAGCTTTCTTT
15 | TRBJ1-6 | TRBV20-1 | - | - | CSASLGTRGKSPLHF | TGCAGTGCTAGTCTGGGGACGAGGGGGAAGTCACCCCTCCACTTT
14 | TRBJ1-1 | TRBV10-3 | - | - | CAISDIQSGTEAFF | TGTGCCATCAGTGACATCCAAAGCGGCACTGAAGCTTTCTTT
16 | TRBJ2-5 | TRBV6-5 | - | TRBD2 | CASSFSFLAGVETQYF | TGTGCCAGCAGTTTCAGTTTTCTAGCGGGGGTTGAGACCCAGTACTTC
13 | TRBJ1-5 | TRBV6-5 | - | TRBD1 | CASSYSETGLLFF | TGTGCCAGCAGTTACTCCGAGACAGGGCTTCTTTTTTTT
12 | TRBJ2-3 | TRBV28 | - | TRBD2 | CASSSGLATQYF | TGTGCCAGCAGTTCCGGACTAGCCACGCAGTATTTT
16 | TRBJ1-2 | TRBV7-9 | - | - | CASSHTRTVTNYGYTF | TGTGCCAGCAGTCACACCCGGACTGTTACTAACTATGGCTACACCTTC
13 | TRBJ1-1 | TRBV18 | - | - | CASSRGGDTEAFF | TGTGCCAGCTCCCGGGGAGGGGACACTGAAGCTTTCTTT
15 | TRBJ2-7 | TRBV3-1/TRBV3-2 | - | TRBD1 | CASSPVTGATNEQYF | TGTGCCAGCAGCCCCGTGACAGGGGCGACTAACGAGCAGTACTTC
13 | TRBJ1-1 | TRBV3-1/TRBV3-2 | - | - | CASSQDLNTEAFF | TGTGCCAGCAGCCAAGACCTCAACACTGAAGCTTTCTTT
14 | TRBJ2-1 | TRBV6-5 | once | TRBD2 | CASSYGDYLDEQFF | TGTGCCAGCAGTTACGGGGACTATTTAGATGAGCAGTTCTTC
15 | TRBJ2-7 | TRBV14 | few | - | CASSQHTGLPGEQYF | TGTGCCAGCAGCCAACACACTGGACTGCCTGGGGAGCAGTACTTC
14 | TRBJ1-4 | TRBV2 | - | TRBD1 | CASFLRGESEKLFF | TGTGCCAGTTTCCTCAGGGGGGAATCTGAAAAACTGTTTTTT
13 | TRBJ2-7 | TRBV27 | - | - | CASSFDSSYEQYF | TGTGCCAGCAGTTTCGACAGCTCCTACGAGCAGTACTTC
15 | TRBJ2-5 | TRBV6-6 | - | - | CASSPRLSGGETQYF | TGTGCCAGCAGTCCTAGACTGTCAGGGGGGGAGACCCAGTACTTC
14 | TRBJ2-3 | TRBV24-1 | once | TRBD2 | CATSSTGGRDTQYF | TGTGCCACCAGTTCTACGGGAGGAAGAGATACGCAGTATTTT
13 | TRBJ1-1 | TRBV12-3/TRBV12-4 | - | - | CASSFERDTEAFF | TGTGCCAGCAGTTTCGAGCGTGATACTGAAGCTTTCTTT
19 | TRBJ1-5 | TRBV15 | - | - | CATSRDEGRVPYSNQPQHF | TGTGCCACCAGCAGAGATGAGGGGAGGGTTCCTTATAGCAATCAGCCCCAGCATTTT